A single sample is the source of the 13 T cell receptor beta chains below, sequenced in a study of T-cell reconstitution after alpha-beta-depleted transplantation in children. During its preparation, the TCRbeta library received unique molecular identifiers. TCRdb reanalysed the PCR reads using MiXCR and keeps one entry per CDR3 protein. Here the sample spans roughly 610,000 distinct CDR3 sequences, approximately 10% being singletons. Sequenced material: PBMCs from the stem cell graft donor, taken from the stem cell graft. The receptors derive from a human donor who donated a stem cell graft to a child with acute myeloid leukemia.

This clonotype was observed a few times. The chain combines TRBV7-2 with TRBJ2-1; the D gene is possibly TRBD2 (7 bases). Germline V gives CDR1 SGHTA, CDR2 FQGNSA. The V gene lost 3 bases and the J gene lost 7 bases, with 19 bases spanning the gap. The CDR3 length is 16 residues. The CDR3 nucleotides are TGTGCCAGCAGCTTGACGAGGGGGAGGGTCGGGAATGAGCAGTTCTTC. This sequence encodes CASSLTRGRVGNEQFF.

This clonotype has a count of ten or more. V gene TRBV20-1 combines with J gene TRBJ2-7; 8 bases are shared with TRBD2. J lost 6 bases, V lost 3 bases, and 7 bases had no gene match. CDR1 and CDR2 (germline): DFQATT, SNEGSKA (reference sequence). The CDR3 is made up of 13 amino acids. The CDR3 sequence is CSASLGLATEQYF. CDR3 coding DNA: TGCAGTGCTAGTTTAGGACTAGCAACCGAGCAGTACTTC.

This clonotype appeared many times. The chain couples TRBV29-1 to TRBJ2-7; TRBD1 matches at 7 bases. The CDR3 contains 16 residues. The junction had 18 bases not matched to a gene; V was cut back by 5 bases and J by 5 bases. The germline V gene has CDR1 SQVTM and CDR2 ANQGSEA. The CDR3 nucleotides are TGCAGCGTTCGCCCCGGGACAGCTAATATCCTCCACGAGCAGTACTTC. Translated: CSVRPGTANILHEQYF.

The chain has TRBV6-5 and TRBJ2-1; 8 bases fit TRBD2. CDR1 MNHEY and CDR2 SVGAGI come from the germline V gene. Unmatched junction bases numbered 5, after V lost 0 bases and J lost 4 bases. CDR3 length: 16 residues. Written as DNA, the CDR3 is TGTGCCAGCAGTTACTCGATGAGCGGGAGTTACAATGAGCAGTTCTTC. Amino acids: CASSYSMSGSYNEQFF.

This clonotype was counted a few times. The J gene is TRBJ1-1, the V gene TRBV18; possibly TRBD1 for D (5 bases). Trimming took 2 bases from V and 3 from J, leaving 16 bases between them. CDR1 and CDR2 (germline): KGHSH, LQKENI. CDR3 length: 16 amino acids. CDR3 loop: CASSPWPGRADTEAFF. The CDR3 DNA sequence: TGTGCCAGCTCACCATGGCCAGGGAGGGCGGACACTGAAGCTTTCTTT. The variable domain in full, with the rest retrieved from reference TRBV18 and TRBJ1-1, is NAGVMQNPRHLVRRRGQEARLRCSPMKGHSHVYWYRQLPEEGLKFMVYLQKENIIDESGMPKERFSAEFPKEGPSILRIQQVVRGDSAAYFCASSPWPGRADTEAFFGQGTRLTVV.

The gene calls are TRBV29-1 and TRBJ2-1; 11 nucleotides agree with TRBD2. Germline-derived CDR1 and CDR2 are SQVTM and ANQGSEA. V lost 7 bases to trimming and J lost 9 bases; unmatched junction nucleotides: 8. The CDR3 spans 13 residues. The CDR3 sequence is CSGGTSGAGEQFF. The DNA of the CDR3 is TGCAGCGGGGGGACTAGCGGAGCCGGTGAGCAGTTCTTC.

This CDR3 reads CASRTMGLAADYEQYF. For the CDR3, the DNA is TGTGCCAGCAGAACGATGGGGCTAGCGGCCGACTACGAGCAGTACTTC. This chain connects TRBV28 to TRBJ2-7, with TRBD2 matching 7 bases. Germline-derived CDR1 and CDR2 are MDHEN and SYDVKM. After removal of 6 bases from V and 3 bases from J, the junction contained 14 bases not matched to a gene. This CDR3 spans 16 amino acids.

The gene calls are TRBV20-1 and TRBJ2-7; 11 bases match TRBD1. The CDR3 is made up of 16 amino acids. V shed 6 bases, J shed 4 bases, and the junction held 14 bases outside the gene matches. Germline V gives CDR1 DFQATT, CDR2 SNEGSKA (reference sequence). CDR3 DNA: TGCAGTGCGGAAGGGACAGGGGGAATTAAAATGTACGAGCAGTACTTC. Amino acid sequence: CSAEGTGGIKMYEQYF.

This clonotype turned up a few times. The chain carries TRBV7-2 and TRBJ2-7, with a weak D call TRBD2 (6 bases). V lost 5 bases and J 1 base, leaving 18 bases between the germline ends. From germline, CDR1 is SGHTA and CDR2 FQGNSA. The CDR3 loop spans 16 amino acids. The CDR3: CASSLTWGGMSYEQYF. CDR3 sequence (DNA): TGTGCCAGCAGCCTTACCTGGGGAGGTATGTCCTACGAGCAGTACTTC.

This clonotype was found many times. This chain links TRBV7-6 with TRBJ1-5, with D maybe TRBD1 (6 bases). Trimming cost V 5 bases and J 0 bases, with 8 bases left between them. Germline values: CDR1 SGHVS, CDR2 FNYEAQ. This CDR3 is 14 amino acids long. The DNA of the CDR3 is TGTGCCAGCAGCCCCAGGGGTAGCAATCAGCCCCAGCATTTT. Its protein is CASSPRGSNQPQHF. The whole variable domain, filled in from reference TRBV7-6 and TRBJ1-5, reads GAGVSQSPRYKVTKRGQDVALRCDPISGHVSLYWYRQALGQGPEFLTYFNYEAQQDKSGLPNDRFSAERPEGSISTLTIQRTEQRDSAMYRCASSPRGSNQPQHFGDGTRLSIL.

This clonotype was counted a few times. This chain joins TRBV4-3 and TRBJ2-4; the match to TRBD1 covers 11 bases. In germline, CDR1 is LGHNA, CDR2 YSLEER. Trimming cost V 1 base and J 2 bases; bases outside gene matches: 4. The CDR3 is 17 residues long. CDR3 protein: CASSQGTGGATKNIQYF. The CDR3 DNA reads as TGCGCCAGCAGCCAAGGGACAGGGGGCGCGACCAAAAACATTCAGTACTTC.

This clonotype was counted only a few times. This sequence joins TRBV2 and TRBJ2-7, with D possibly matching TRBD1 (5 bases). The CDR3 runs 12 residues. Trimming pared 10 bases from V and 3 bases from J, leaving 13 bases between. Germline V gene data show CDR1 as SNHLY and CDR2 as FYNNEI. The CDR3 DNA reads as TGTGCCACCGCAGGGCAAGGCTACGAGCAGTACTTC. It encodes CATAGQGYEQYF.

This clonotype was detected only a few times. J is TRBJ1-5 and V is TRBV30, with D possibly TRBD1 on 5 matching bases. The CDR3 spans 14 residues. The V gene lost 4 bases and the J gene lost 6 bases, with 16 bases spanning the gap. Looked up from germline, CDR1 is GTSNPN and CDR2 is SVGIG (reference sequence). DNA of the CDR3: TGTGCCTGGACCGGTGACAGTGCGGGTCAGCCCCAGCATTTT. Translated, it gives CAWTGDSAGQPQHF.